This T cell receptor (beta chain) comes out of a study of human T cells and chemical hapten exposure. This clonotype has a count of ten or more. What it binds is not known. Sample time point: patch test 1, 2 weeks after DPC sensitization. Treatment denoted: therapeutic diphenylcyclopropenone sensitization with weekly scalp DPC. Overall study findings and caveats: There was no change with DPC sensitization in TCRs above 1 in 1000 frequency. In the PT1 data, expanded TCR counts showed a positive correlation with patch test score.

TCRdb reanalysed the RACE reads using MiXCR and keeps one entry per CDR3 protein. The sample shows about 49,000 distinct CDR3 sequences, less than 9.5% of them seen only once. V was pared by 6 bases and J by 1 base, with 13 bases between. Germline-derived CDR1 and CDR2 are SGHRS and YFSETQ. The CDR3 totals 14 residues. The V gene is TRBV5-1, the J gene TRBJ2-5; tentative D call: TRBD1 (6 bases). The receptor was isolated from a woman aged 50 to 60 with alopecia areata. Some clones in this sample may be carry-over from other donors' samples. The material was whole blood, obtained in connection with sensitization to the hapten diphenylcyclopropenone (DPC). This CDR3 reads CASTTGQAQETQYF. The CDR3 nucleotides are TGCGCCAGCACCACGGGACAAGCCCAAGAGACCCAGTACTTC.